This T cell receptor beta chain was documented in a study of CD8 T cells in Susac syndrome (dated by TCRdb to the late 2010s). As for the study more broadly: The study used repertoire sequencing to test whether antigen drove CD8+ T cell activation and differentiation in Susac syndrome.

Peripheral blood CD8+ and CD4+ T cells from healthy donors, Susac syndrome patients and multiple sclerosis patients were profiled by high-throughput TCR beta sequencing. The healthy donors served as controls matched for age and sex. Bulk CD8+ and CD4+ T cells were purified magnetically by negative isolation, whereas CD8+ TEMRA cells were enriched by FACS. Blood was collected in EDTA tubes and processed within 24 hours, with PBMCs isolated through density gradient centrifugation. PBMCs intended for TCR sequencing were frozen in liquid nitrogen and were later thawed in a 37 degrees C water bath. Purity of sorted or isolated CD4+, CD8+ and CD8+ TEMRA cells was at least 90%. CDR1 is given as LGHDT and CDR2 as YNNKEL, both from the germline V gene (reference sequence). From the cysteine up to the phenylalanine, the CDR3 has a length of 14 residues. Only CDR3 DNA is held: 42 bases, read in frame from base 1. The trim is 2 bases for V and 0 bases for J, with a gap of 6 bases between the germline ends.

What the study reported, not specific to this receptor: The study acknowledged that relatively few individuals were included in the TCR sequencing and HLA analysis.

As to this clonotype: What antigen it recognizes has not been identified. One base away there is no much larger clone; base qualities are not given.

RNA was extracted using the RNeasy kit, and roughly 0.5 to 1 ug of the RNA was reverse transcribed with random hexamers. The immunoSEQ multiplex PCR assay, which covers 54 Vbeta and 13 Jbeta segments, was used to amplify TCR beta CDR3 regions. Bias from PCR amplification was corrected by using a synthetic template baseline for primer optimization and for computational correction. In the paper's pipeline: Only productive sequences were kept, with reads annotated to V, D and J genes according to IMGT and analyzed in immunoSEQ Analyzer. To calculate clonality, Shannon entropy was normalized by log2 of the number of productive unique sequences and then subtracted from one. For each patient and control, public and private clones were evaluated within the 100 most prevalent clones. Clones were defined as Susac-specific when absent from the healthy and MS cohorts, from about a thousand published viral clones and from other ImmuneACCESS disease sequences. TCRdb redid the processing of the public reads, applying fastp at Q25 and MiXCR, and retained in-frame beta chains. All rows with the same CDR3 protein become a single entry with the most common DNA and genes. These V and J calls derive from TCRdb rather than the authors' analysis. This sample comprises some 120,000 distinct CDR3 sequences, roughly 95% of them detected only once. The top ten constitute around 0.12% of the sample.

This clonotype originated in a human donor in good health. Sample: CD4+ T cells from PBMCs. Here the chain combines TRBV3-1 and TRBJ2-3; the D gene identity is not certain. The CDR3 region: CASSQSGSTDTQYF. The DNA is TGTGCCAGCAGCCAATCTGGTAGCACAGATACGCAGTATTTT.